This T cell receptor beta chain was found in a study of yellow fever vaccine responses in identical twins. TCRdb processed the RT-PCR reads anew with MiXCR; each CDR3 protein has one entry. The sample consists of approximately 33,000 distinct CDR3 sequences, 50% to 65% of them appearing once. The CDR3 runs to 14 residues. Germline CDR1 is MNHNS and CDR2 is SASEGT. With V trimmed by 5 bases and J by 6 bases, 7 bases remained unmatched. Here the sequenced sample was T cells from blood (PBMCs), unsorted or a sorted subset (not recorded which), taken before or after yellow fever vaccination (not recorded which). J is TRBJ2-1 and V is TRBV6-1; 7 bases are shared with TRBD2. The source is a woman younger than 30 who received the yellow fever vaccine. This CDR3 is CASSRLSGVNEQFF. The CDR3 nucleotides are TGTGCCAGCAGTCGACTGAGCGGGGTCAATGAGCAGTTCTTC.